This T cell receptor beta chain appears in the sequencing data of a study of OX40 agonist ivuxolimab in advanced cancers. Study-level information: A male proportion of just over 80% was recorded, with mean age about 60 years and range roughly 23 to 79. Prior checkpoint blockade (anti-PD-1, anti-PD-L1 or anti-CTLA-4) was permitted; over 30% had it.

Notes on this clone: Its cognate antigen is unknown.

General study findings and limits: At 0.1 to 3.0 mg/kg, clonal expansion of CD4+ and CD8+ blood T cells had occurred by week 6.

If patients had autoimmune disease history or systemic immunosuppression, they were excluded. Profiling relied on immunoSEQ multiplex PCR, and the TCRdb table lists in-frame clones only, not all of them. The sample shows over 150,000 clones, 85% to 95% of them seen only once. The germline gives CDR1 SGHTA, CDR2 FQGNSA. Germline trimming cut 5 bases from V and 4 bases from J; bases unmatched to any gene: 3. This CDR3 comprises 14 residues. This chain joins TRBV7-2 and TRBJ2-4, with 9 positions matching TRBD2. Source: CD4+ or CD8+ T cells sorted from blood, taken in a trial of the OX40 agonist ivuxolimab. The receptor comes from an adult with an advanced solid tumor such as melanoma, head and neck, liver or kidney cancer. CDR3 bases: TGTGCCAGCAGCCGGCGGGAGGGAAAAAACATTCAGTACTTC. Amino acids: CASSRREGKNIQYF.